This TCR beta chain emerged from a study of T cell responses to AZD1222 COVID-19 vaccine. General study findings and limits: None of the repertoires were sampled until the peak T cell response had passed. Only 5 or 6 people who got AZD1222 tested seropositive at baseline. Elevations in Spike-specific TCR breadth and depth followed administration of two AZD1222 doses.

Using immunoSEQ multiplex PCR, the repertoire was profiled, and TCRdb retains in-frame clones only, with some absent. The sample contains about 76,000 clones, 90% of which appear only once. Details on this clone: Antigen specificity is unknown.

Trimming took off 10 bases at V and 1 base at J, with 13 bases between the two ends. The CDR3 spans 14 residues. Looked up from germline, CDR1 is SNHLY and CDR2 is FYNNEI. The TCR originated in an adult in good health. The rearrangement links TRBV2 to TRBJ2-2; D possibly corresponds to TRBD2 (5 bases). Here the sequenced sample was peripheral blood, taken on day 0 of AZD1222 vaccination. CDR3 sequence: CATRGTVNTGELFF. DNA of the CDR3: TGTGCCACCCGGGGAACGGTGAACACCGGGGAGCTGTTTTTT.